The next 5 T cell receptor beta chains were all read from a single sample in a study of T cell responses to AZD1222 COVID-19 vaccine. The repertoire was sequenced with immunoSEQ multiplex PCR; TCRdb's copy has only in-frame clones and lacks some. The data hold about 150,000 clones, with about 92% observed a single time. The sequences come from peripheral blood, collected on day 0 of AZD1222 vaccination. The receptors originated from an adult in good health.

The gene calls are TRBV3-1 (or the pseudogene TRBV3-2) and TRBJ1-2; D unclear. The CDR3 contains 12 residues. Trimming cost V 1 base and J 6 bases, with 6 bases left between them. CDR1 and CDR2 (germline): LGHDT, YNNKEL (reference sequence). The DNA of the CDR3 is TGTGCCAGCAGCCAAGTAGGCAATGGCTACACCTTC. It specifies CASSQVGNGYTF.

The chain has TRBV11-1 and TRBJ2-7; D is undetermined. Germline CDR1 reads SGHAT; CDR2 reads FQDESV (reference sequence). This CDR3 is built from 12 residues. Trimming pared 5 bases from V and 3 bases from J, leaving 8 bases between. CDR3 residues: CASSPRVYEQYF. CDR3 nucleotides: TGTGCCAGCAGCCCAAGGGTCTACGAGCAGTACTTC. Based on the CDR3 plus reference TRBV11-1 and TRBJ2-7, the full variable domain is EAEVAQSPRYKITEKSQAVAFWCDPISGHATLYWYRQILGQGPELLVQFQDESVVDDSQLPKDRFSAERLKGVDSTLKIQPAELGDSAMYLCASSPRVYEQYFGPGTRLTVT.

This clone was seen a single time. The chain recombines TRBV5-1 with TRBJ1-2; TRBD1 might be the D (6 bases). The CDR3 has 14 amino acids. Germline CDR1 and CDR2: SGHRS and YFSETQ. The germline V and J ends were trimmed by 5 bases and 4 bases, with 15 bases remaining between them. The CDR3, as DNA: TGCGCCAGCAGTGAAGGCGGGGGCCGCTATGGCTACACCTTC. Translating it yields CASSEGGGRYGYTF.

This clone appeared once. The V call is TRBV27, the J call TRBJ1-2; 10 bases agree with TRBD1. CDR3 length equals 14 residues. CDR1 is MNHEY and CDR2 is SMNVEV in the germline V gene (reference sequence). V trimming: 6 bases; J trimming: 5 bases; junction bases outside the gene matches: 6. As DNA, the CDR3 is TGTGCCAGCAGCCCGACAGGGGGCAGGTATGGCTACACCTTC. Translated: CASSPTGGRYGYTF.

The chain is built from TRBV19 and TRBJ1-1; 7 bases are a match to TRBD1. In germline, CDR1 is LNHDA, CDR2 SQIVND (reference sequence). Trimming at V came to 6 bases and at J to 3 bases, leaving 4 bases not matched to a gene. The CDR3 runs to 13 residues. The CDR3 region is CASSRDSYTEAFF. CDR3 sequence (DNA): TGTGCCAGTAGCCGGGACAGCTACACTGAAGCTTTCTTT.